Below, 6 T cell receptor beta chains from the same sample are listed, as sequenced in a study of blood T cell repertoires in COVID-19 (dated by TCRdb to the early 2020s). Library preparation was by the immunoSEQ multiplex PCR assay. As stored in TCRdb, this immuneACCESS dataset retains in-frame rearrangements with V and J assigned. A fraction of the clones does not appear; measured against another copy, unresolved V genes explain less than half of the discrepancy, and the remainder lacks a known reason. The sample has hundreds of thousands of clones on record, around 87% of them singletons. The leading ten clones occupy approximately 1% of the sample. Sequencing was performed on PBMCs or T cells enriched from blood (not recorded which). The receptor source for this set is a man aged 18 to 30 who had recovered from COVID-19.

This clone appeared a single time. V is TRBV7-9 and J is TRBJ2-5; 10 nucleotides agree with TRBD2. With 3 bases clipped from V and 5 bases from J, the junction kept 6 bases outside the gene matches. The CDR3 is made up of 15 amino acids. The germline gives CDR1 SEHNR, CDR2 FQNEAQ (reference sequence). The CDR3 coding sequence is TGTGCCAGCAGCTTTACCGGGACTAGCGACGAGACCCAGTACTTC. It encodes CASSFTGTSDETQYF.

This clone has just one count. This chain connects TRBV18 to TRBJ1-2, with 7 bases fitting TRBD1. The trim removed 4 bases at V and 8 bases at J, leaving 10 bases unmatched. From germline, CDR1 is KGHSH and CDR2 LQKENI. The CDR3 runs to 14 residues. The CDR3 bases are TGTGCCAGCTCACGCGAGGGGGCCGAGGGCGGCTACACCTTC. Translated, it gives CASSREGAEGGYTF.

As DNA, the CDR3 is TGTGCCAGCAGTCTCCGGCGGCGGTGGAATGAGCAGTTCTTC. Translation: CASSLRRRWNEQFF. The V and J genes are TRBV27 and TRBJ2-1; unclear D gene. This CDR3 has 14 residues. Germline-derived CDR1 and CDR2 are MNHEY and SMNVEV (reference sequence). Trimming shortened V by 5 bases and J by 7 bases, and 15 bases separated the two germline ends.

The chain has TRBV27 and TRBJ1-1; D ambiguous. Germline V gene sequence: CDR1 MNHEY, CDR2 SMNVEV (reference sequence). V lost 2 bases, J lost 4 bases, and 17 bases lay in between. The CDR3 contains 16 residues. CDR3 sequence (DNA): TGTGCCAGCAGTTTAATCCAGGTTGCCCTTGCCACTGAAGCTTTCTTT. Translated: CASSLIQVALATEAFF.

The chain couples TRBV12-5 to TRBJ1-1; 7 nucleotides line up with TRBD1. Looked up from germline, CDR1 is LGHNT and CDR2 is FRNRAP. CDR3 length: 16 residues. V dropped 5 bases and J dropped 6; count of bases not matched to a gene: 15. In DNA form, the CDR3 reads TGTGCTAGTGGTCCCGTCCGGGACAGCTCTGTCGCTGAAGCTTTCTTT. Its protein product is CASGPVRDSSVAEAFF. Full variable domain (rest looked up from reference TRBV12-5 and TRBJ1-1): DARVTQTPRHKVTEMGQEVTMRCQPILGHNTVFWYRQTMMQGLELLAYFRNRAPLDDSGMPKDRFSAEMPDATLATLKIQPSEPRDSAVYFCASGPVRDSSVAEAFFGQGTRLTVV.

The V gene is TRBV14, the J gene TRBJ2-1; 7 bases match TRBD1. Germline V CDR1 and CDR2: SGHDN, FVKESK. CDR3 length equals 15 residues. Unmatched junction bases numbered 8, after V lost 1 base and J lost 8 bases. The CDR3 DNA reads TGTGCCAGCAGCCAAGTAGGTAACAGGGGAGATGAGCAGTTCTTC. Translated: CASSQVGNRGDEQFF.